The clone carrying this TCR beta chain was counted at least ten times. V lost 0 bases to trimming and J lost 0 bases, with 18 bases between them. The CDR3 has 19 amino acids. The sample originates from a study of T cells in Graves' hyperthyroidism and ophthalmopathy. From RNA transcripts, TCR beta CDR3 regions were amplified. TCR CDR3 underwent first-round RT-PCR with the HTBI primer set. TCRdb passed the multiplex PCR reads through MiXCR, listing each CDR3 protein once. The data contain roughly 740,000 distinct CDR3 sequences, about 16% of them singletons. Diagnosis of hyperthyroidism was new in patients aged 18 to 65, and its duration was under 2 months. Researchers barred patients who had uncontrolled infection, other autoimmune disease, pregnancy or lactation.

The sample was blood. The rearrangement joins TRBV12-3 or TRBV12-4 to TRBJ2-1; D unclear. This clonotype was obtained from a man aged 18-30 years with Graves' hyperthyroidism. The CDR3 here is CASSLALRYQRGSYNEQFF. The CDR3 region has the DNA TGTGCCAGCAGTTTAGCACTTCGGTATCAGCGAGGCTCCTACAATGAGCAGTTCTTC.